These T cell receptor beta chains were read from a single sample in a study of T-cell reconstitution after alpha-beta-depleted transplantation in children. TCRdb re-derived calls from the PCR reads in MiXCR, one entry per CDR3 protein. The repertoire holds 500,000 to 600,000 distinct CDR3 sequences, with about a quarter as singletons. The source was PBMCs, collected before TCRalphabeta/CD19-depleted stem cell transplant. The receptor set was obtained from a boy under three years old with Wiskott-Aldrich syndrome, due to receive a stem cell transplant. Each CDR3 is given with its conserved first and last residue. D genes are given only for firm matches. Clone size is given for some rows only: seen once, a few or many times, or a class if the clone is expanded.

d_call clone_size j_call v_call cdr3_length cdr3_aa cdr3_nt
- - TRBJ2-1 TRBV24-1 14 CATSDAGRYNEQFF TGTGCCACCAGTGACGCTGGACGGTACAATGAGCAGTTCTTC
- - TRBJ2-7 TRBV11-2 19 CASSTRRDSWIRSSYEQYF TGTGCCAGCAGCACGAGGCGGGACAGCTGGATCAGGAGCTCCTACGAGCAGTACTTC
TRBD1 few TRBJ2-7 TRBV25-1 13 CASSGTGGGEQYF TGTGCCAGCAGTGGGACAGGGGGTGGCGAGCAGTACTTC
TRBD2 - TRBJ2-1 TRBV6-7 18 CASCFPTSGMANYNEQFF TGTGCCAGCTGTTTCCCGACTAGCGGGATGGCCAATTACAATGAGCAGTTCTTC
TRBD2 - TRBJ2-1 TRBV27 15 CASRLGRWGGSASFF TGTGCCAGCAGACTTGGGAGGTGGGGCGGGAGTGCTTCGTTCTTC
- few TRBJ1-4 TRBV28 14 CASILVIGNEKLFF TGTGCCAGCATTCTAGTGATAGGGAATGAAAAACTGTTTTTT
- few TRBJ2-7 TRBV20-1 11 CSARVIYEQYF TGCAGTGCTAGGGTAATCTACGAGCAGTACTTC
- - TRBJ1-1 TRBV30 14 CACYRGKANTEAFF TGTGCCTGCTATAGGGGTAAGGCGAACACTGAAGCTTTCTTT
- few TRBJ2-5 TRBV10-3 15 CAISAQGRDGETQYF TGTGCCATCAGTGCCCAGGGCAGGGATGGTGAGACCCAGTACTTC
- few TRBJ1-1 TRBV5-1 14 CASSRGTENTEAFF TGTGCCAGCAGCCGCGGGACGGAAAACACTGAAGCTTTCTTT
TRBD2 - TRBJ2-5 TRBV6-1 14 CASSTRSGRETQYF TGTGCCAGCAGTACCCGTAGCGGGAGAGAGACCCAGTACTTC
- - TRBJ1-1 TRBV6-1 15 CASSRGAAGDTEAFF TGTGCCAGCAGCCGAGGGGCGGCCGGTGACACTGAAGCTTTCTTT
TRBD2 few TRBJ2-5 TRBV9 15 CASSAGLAGAETQYF TGTGCCAGCAGCGCTGGACTAGCGGGAGCAGAGACCCAGTACTTC
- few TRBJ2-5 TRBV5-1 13 CASSFGDEETQYF TGCGCCAGCAGCTTTGGAGATGAAGAGACCCAGTACTTC
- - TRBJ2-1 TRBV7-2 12 CASSSRGRKQFF TGTGCCAGCAGCTCAAGGGGACGAAAGCAGTTCTTC
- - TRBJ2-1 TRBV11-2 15 CASSFPTAYNNEQFF TGTGCCAGCAGCTTCCCGACAGCATACAACAATGAGCAGTTCTTC
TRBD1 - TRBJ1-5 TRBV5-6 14 CASSLLGGYQPQHF TGTGCCAGCAGCTTATTAGGGGGCTATCAGCCCCAGCATTTT
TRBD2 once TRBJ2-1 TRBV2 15 CASRPGLAGGWEQFF TGTGCCAGCAGGCCGGGACTAGCGGGAGGATGGGAGCAGTTCTTC
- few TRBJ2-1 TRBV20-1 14 CSARDDLGYNEQFF TGCAGTGCTAGAGATGATCTAGGCTACAATGAGCAGTTCTTC
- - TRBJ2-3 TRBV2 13 CANGRTSTDTQYF TGTGCCAACGGCAGAACTAGCACAGATACGCAGTATTTT
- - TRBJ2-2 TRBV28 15 CASSFLRLPTGELFF TGTGCCAGCAGTTTTTTGCGACTTCCCACCGGGGAGCTGTTTTTT
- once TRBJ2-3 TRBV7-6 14 CVSSLGLETDTQYF TGTGTCAGCAGCCTGGGACTTGAAACAGATACGCAGTATTTT
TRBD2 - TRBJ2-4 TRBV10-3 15 CAISELAGVGNIQYF TGTGCCATCAGTGAGTTAGCGGGAGTGGGAAACATTCAGTACTTC
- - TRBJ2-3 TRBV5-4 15 CASSLAGPITDTQYF TGTGCCAGCAGCTTGGCAGGACCCATCACAGATACGCAGTATTTT
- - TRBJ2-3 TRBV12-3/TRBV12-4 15 CASRPAGPSTDTQYF TGTGCCAGCAGACCAGCGGGCCCTAGCACAGATACGCAGTATTTT
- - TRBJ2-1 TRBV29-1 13 CSVDLAGYNEQFF TGCAGCGTTGATCTGGCGGGATACAATGAGCAGTTCTTC
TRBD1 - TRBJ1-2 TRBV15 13 CATSRAGGYGYTF TGTGCCACCAGCAGAGCAGGGGGCTATGGCTACACCTTC
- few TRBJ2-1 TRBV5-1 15 CASSSSGPPAHEQFF TGCGCCAGCAGCTCCAGCGGGCCGCCCGCACATGAGCAGTTCTTC
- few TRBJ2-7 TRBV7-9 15 CASRHTEKPFYEQYF TGTGCCAGCAGACACACAGAAAAACCCTTCTACGAGCAGTACTTC